This T cell receptor (beta chain) emerged from a study of CD8 T cells in Susac syndrome. RNA was extracted with the RNeasy kit, and a quantity of about 0.45 to 1 ug was reverse transcribed using random hexamers. Multiplex PCR with immunoSEQ amplified the TCR beta CDR3 across 54 Vbeta and 13 Jbeta. TCRdb passed the immunoSEQ multiplex PCR reads through MiXCR, listing each CDR3 protein once. In the table there are about 180,000 distinct CDR3 sequences, nearly 97% of which are singletons. The V and J ends lost 0 bases and 4 bases respectively, with 10 bases between them. This CDR3 comprises 14 residues. Germline V gene sequence: CDR1 KGHSY, CDR2 FQNENV. From blood CD8+ and CD4+ T cells, the TCR beta chain was sequenced. The multiple sclerosis controls, all treatment-naive patients, had relapsing-remitting disease that was stable or active. TEMRA cells were enriched by FACS, while CD8+ and CD4+ T cells were obtained through a negative isolation that was performed magnetically.

This clonotype originated in a human donor with multiple sclerosis. The rearrangement uses TRBV16 and TRBJ2-7; D is undetermined. The source material was CD4+ T cells from PBMCs. This CDR3 reads CASSQSGFQYEQYF. In DNA, the CDR3 is TGTGCCAGCAGCCAATCAGGGTTCCAATACGAGCAGTACTTC.